The entry below describes one T cell receptor beta chain. Its antigen specificity is not known. Base quality data are lacking; no much larger clone is found one base away. This entry comes from a study of PD-1 blockade in classical Hodgkin lymphoma (dated by TCRdb to the early 2020s). For the study in its entirety: Nivolumab dosing was 3 mg/kg intravenously every 2 weeks, continuing until either disease progression or unacceptable toxicity. The study used CyTOF and TCR beta sequencing to define a peripheral blood immune signature of response to PD-1 blockade in classical Hodgkin lymphoma.

The time point label, read with the paper, signifies: cycle 1 day 1 (C1D1), immediately before nivolumab initiation. Every trial patient had relapsed following autologous stem cell transplantation, and prior brentuximab vedotin exposure was what differed among cohorts A, B and C. The trial cohort was composed of under 70 patients with relapsed/refractory classical Hodgkin lymphoma, for whom complete response, partial response or progressive disease was recorded as best overall response. In the multi-cohort phase II CheckMate 205 trial, trial patients received single-agent nivolumab. An independent review committee assessed best overall response using the 2007 International Working Group response criteria. Trial PBMCs were collected just before the start of nivolumab (C1D1) and during therapy at cycle 2 day 1 and cycle 4 day 1. Peripheral blood was collected in 8 mL Vacutainer Cell Preparation Tubes, from which PBMCs were isolated by centrifugation and then cryopreserved.

The Qiagen DNeasy kit was used to extract genomic DNA from unsorted PBMCs and from the negatively selected CD4+ and CD8+ fractions. TCR beta CDR3 regions were subjected to amplification by immunoSEQ multiplex PCR with primers that anneal to V and J segments. A synthetic immune receptor repertoire was used to minimize amplification bias, and remaining bias was computationally removed after sequencing. The paper's processing steps were these. Custom Python scripts were used to quantify repertoire diversity as the Shannon entropy index. Unsorted, CD4+ and CD8+ repertoires were analyzed separately, except in combined analyses where CD4+ and CD8+ sequences were merged in silico. Clonal expansion was defined as at least a 2-fold frequency increase after treatment relative to C1D1, with a pseudocount of 0.5 for undetected baseline clones. Clones with 0 or 1 copy at C1D1 were classified as singleton clones, and clones with 2 or more copies were classified as non-singleton clones. Clones expanded in unsorted samples were annotated as CD4+, CD8+ or unknown by matching protein sequences in sorted samples from the same patient. Wilcoxon tests on paired samples were used to test changes in diversity from C1D1 to C4D1. What TCRdb holds here is the immuneACCESS table cut down to in-frame rearrangements. Part of the clones is not present; checked against another copy, under half of the missing clones reflect an unresolved V gene, and the others are unexplained. That table is the source of V, J and clone size, and D and trimming were worked out from the DNA. Across this sample there are nearly 25,000 clones, with around 63% seen only once. Roughly 3.4% of the sample belongs to the ten largest clones.

The paper as a whole reports these results and caveats: Only a single clinical trial cohort was studied, and what caused the repertoire differences, possibly disease activity or prior therapy, remained undefined. Lower diversity was seen in patients whose nivolumab began less than 1 year after ASCT, and these patients were left out of later analyses so that immune reconstitution would not confound the results. Baseline diversity similar to that of newly diagnosed patients was observed in trial patients achieving complete response, whereas significantly lower diversity was observed in partial responders and progressors. Newly diagnosed patients were reported to have lower baseline TCR diversity than healthy donors, and relapsed/refractory patients were reported to have lower baseline TCR diversity still. By C4D1, a significant rise was seen in CD4+ TCR diversity but not in CD8+ TCR diversity (p=0.0027 vs p=0.16), and the rise was most apparent among complete responders (p=0.02).

The specimen was peripheral blood mononuclear cells (PBMCs), collected at baseline. The source of this sequence is a human donor with classical Hodgkin lymphoma.

The CDR3 is CASSPEGGGYRETQYF. Read as DNA, the sequence is TGCGCCAGCAGTCCGGAAGGTGGGGGATATCGGGAGACCCAGTACTTC. The chain is encoded by TRBV23-1 joined to TRBJ2-5; the D element might be TRBD1 or TRBD2, as each aligns at 5 bases. TRBV23-1 is an open reading frame, and its role is uncertain. V was cut back by 4 bases and J by 5 bases, leaving a gap of 20 bases between them. The CDR3 runs 16 residues from the cysteine to the phenylalanine. The sequence is cut down to CDR3 DNA, 48 bases in frame from base 1.